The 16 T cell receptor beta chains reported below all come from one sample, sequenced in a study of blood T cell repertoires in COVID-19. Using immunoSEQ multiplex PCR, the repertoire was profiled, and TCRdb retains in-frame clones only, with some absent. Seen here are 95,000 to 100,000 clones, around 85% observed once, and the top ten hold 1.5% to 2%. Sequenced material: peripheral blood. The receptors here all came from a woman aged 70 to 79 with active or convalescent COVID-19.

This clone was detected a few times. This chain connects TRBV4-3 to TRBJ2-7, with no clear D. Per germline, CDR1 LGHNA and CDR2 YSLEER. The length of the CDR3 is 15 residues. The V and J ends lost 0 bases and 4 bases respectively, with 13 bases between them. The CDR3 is CASSQDGRLSYEQYF. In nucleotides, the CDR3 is TGCGCCAGCAGCCAAGATGGTAGATTGTCATACGAGCAGTACTTC.

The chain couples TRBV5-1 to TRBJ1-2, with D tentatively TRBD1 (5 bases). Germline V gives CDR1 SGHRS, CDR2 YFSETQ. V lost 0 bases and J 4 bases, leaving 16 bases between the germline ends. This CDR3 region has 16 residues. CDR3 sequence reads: CASSLGAGGETYGYTF. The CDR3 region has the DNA TGCGCCAGCAGCTTGGGGGCAGGAGGGGAGACCTATGGCTACACCTTC.

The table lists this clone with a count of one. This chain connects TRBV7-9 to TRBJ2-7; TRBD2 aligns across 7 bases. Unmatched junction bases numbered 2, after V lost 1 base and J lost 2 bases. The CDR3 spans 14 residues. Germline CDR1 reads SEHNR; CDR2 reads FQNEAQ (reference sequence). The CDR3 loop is CASSLGLAAYEQYF. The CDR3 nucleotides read TGTGCCAGCAGCTTAGGGCTAGCGGCCTACGAGCAGTACTTC.

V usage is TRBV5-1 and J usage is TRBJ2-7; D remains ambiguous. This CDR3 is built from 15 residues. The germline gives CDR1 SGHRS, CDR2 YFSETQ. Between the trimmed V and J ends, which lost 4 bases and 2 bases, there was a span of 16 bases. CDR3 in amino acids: CASSRTEFLTYEQYF. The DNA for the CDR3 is TGCGCCAGCAGCCGAACAGAGTTTCTCACCTACGAGCAGTACTTC. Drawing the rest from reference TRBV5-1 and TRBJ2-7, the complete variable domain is KAGVTQTPRYLIKTRGQQVTLSCSPISGHRSVSWYQQTPGQGLQFLFEYFSETQRNKGNFPGRFSGRQFSNSRSEMNVSTLELGDSALYLCASSRTEFLTYEQYFGPGTRLTVT.

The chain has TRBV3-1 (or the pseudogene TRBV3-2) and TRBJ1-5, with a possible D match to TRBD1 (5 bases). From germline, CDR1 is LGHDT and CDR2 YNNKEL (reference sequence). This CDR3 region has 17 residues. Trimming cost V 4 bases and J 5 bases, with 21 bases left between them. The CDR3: CASSPGGGNVAHQPQHF. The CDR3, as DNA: TGTGCCAGCAGCCCGGGGGGTGGGAATGTGGCTCATCAGCCCCAGCATTTT.

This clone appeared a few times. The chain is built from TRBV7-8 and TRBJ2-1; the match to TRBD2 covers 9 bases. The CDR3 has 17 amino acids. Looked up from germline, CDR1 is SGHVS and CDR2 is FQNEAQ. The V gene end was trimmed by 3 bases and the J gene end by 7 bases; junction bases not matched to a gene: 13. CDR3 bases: TGTGCCAGCAGCTTCCCACGAGGTAGCGGGAGTGGTAATGAGCAGTTCTTC. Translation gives CASSFPRGSGSGNEQFF.

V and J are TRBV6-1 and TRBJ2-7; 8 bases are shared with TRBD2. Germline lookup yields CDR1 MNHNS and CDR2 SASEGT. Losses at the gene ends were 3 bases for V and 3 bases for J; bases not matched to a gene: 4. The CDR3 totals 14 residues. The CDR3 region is CASSEGLGYYEQYF. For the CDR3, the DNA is TGTGCCAGCAGTGAGGGACTAGGTTACTACGAGCAGTACTTC.

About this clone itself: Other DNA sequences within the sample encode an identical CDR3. DNA of the CDR3: TGTGCCAGCAGTTTGGGAGTGAACACTGAAGCTTTCTTT. As protein: CASSLGVNTEAFF. The chain is built from TRBV12-3 or TRBV12-4 and TRBJ1-1; D remains unclear. This CDR3 region has 13 residues. V was trimmed by 3 bases and J by 0 bases, leaving 5 bases between them.

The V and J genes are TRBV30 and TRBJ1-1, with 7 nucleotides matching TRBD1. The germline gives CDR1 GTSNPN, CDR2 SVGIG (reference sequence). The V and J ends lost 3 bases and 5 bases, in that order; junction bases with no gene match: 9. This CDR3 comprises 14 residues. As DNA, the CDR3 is TGTGCCTGGAGAACAAGCAGGGGGAGGACTGAAGCTTTCTTT. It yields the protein CAWRTSRGRTEAFF.

The CDR3 DNA reads as TGTGCCAGCAGCCACTGGACAGAAATAGTGTCACCCCTCCACTTT. It encodes CASSHWTEIVSPLHF. The chain joins TRBV3-1 (or the pseudogene TRBV3-2) to TRBJ1-6, with a tentative D call TRBD1 (6 bases). With 3 bases removed from V and 10 bases from J, the gap between germline ends came to 16 bases. Germline assignment: CDR1 LGHDT and CDR2 YNNKEL (reference sequence). The CDR3 has 15 residues.

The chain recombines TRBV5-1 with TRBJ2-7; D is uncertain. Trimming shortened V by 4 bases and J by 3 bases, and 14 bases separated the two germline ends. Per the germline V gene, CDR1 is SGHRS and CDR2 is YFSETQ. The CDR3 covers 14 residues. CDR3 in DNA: TGCGCCAGCAGCGTGGACGGTACAGTCTACGAGCAGTACTTC. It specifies CASSVDGTVYEQYF.

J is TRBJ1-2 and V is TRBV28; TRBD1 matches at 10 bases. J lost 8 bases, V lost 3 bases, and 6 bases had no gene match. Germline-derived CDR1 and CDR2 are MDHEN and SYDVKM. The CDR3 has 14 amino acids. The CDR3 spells CASSLRDRGRGYTF. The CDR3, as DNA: TGTGCCAGCAGTTTGCGGGACAGGGGAAGAGGCTACACCTTC.

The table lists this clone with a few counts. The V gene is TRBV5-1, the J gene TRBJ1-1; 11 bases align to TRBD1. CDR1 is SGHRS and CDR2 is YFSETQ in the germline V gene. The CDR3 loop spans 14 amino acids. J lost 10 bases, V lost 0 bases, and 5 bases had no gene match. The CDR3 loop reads CASSLGGQGAIAFF. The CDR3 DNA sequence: TGCGCCAGCAGCTTGGGCGGACAGGGGGCAATAGCTTTCTTT.

Here the CDR3 DNA reads TGTGCCAGCAGGCCGGACATGAACACTGAAGCTTTCTTT. It is translated as CASRPDMNTEAFF. The chain recombines TRBV28 with TRBJ1-1; D perhaps matches TRBD1 (5 bases). The CDR3 extends over 13 amino acids. Germline assignment: CDR1 MDHEN and CDR2 SYDVKM. Trimming removed 6 bases from V and 0 bases from J, with 8 bases in between.

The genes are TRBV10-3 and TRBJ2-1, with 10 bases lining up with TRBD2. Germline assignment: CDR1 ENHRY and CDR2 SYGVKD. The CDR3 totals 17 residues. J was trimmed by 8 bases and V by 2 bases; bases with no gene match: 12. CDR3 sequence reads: CAISERLASGSLDEQFF. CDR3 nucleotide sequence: TGTGCCATCAGTGAGCGTCTCGCTAGCGGGAGTCTGGATGAGCAGTTCTTC.

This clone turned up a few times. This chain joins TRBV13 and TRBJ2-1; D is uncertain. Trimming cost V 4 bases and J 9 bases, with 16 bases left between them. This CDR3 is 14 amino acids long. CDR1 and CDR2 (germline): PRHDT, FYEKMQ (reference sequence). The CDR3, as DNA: TGTGCCAGCAGCTCCTCGAGACCGCCGGGTGAGCAGTTCTTC. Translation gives CASSSSRPPGEQFF.